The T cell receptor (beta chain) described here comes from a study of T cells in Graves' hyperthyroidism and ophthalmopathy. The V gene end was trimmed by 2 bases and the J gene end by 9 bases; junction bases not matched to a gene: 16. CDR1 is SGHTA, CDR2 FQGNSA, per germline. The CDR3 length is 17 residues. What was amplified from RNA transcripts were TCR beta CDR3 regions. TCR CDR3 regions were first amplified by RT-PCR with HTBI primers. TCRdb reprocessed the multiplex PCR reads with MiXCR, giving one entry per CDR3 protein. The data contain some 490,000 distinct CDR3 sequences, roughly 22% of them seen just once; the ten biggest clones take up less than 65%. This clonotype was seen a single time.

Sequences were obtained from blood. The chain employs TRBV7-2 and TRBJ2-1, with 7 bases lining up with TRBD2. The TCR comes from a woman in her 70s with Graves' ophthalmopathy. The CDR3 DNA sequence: TGTGCCAGCAGCTTAATTGGGACTACCACCGAAGAGGTTGAGCAGTTCTTC. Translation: CASSLIGTTTEEVEQFF.